This T cell receptor (beta chain) was recorded in a study of shared clonotypes between healthy human individuals. Whole-study results and caveats: Shared across a few donors were around 5% of the naive CD4 clonotypes.

The protocol was immunoSEQ multiplex PCR, while the TCRdb copy is restricted to in-frame clones and leaves out a portion. The table lists roughly 2.5 million clones, around nine tenths of them singletons. V trimming: 11 bases; J trimming: 8 bases; junction bases outside the gene matches: 7. This CDR3 comprises 11 residues. Germline V lookup: CDR1 MNHGY, CDR2 SAAAGT. Worth noting for this clone: What it binds is unknown.

Division of CD4+ cells produced a CD45RA+ naive subset and a CD45RA-negative memory subset. This chain connects TRBV6-8 to TRBJ1-1; 8 bases fit TRBD1. The TCR was taken from a man younger than 30 in good health. The specimen was naive CD4+ T cells sorted from blood. This sample's subset: CD45RA+ positively selected. The CDR3 nucleotides read TGTGCCGATTACGGACAGGGAGAAGCTTTCTTT. This sequence encodes CADYGQGEAFF.